This T cell receptor beta chain was profiled in a study of response to subunit inactivated influenza vaccine. Whole-study results and caveats: Authors suggested each seasonal flu vaccination may recruit only limited numbers of new T cells.

MiXCR, run by TCRdb on the RT-PCR reads, gives a single entry per CDR3 protein. Altogether 500,000 to 600,000 distinct CDR3 sequences are present, approximately 12% being singletons, with the ten largest covering more than 8.5%. Comments on this clonotype: The antigen is undetermined.

Germline CDR1 SGHTA, CDR2 FQGNSA. The CDR3 totals 14 residues. V lost 9 bases and J lost 1; bases outside the gene matches: 7. The receptor was derived from a man aged 45 to 65 who received an inactivated influenza vaccine. The starting material was PBMCs from blood, obtained on the day of vaccination. The chain recombines TRBV7-2 with TRBJ2-3; 7 bases are a match to TRBD2. The CDR3 here is CASKVGRGTDTQYF. Here the CDR3 DNA reads TGTGCCAGTAAGGTTGGGAGGGGCACAGATACGCAGTATTTT.